A selection of T cell receptor beta chains follows, all from one sample in a study of cytomegalovirus exposure and HLA in healthy donors. Libraries were prepared by immunoSEQ multiplex PCR; TCRdb keeps only in-frame clonotypes and omits some of them. This sample carries 110,000 or so clones, around 80% of them seen once, and the ten largest clones take 7% to 10%. The sequencing input was PBMCs. These receptors were taken from a man aged 35-49 years in good health and CMV-seropositive. The CDR3 runs from the conserved cysteine through the conserved F or W. The D gene is left open where the match is weak. Clone size is not always given. Where it is, it says once, few, many or a class for expanded clones.

v_call	clone_size	j_call	d_call	cdr3_aa	cdr3_nt
TRBV27	-	TRBJ2-7	TRBD2	CASSLGGGLGEQYF	TGTGCCAGCAGTTTAGGCGGGGGTTTAGGCGAGCAGTACTTC
TRBV7-8	-	TRBJ1-1	TRBD1	CASSLVGRGGGLGTEAFF	TGTGCCAGCAGCTTAGTGGGGCGAGGGGGCGGATTGGGCACTGAAGCTTTCTTT
TRBV7-2	-	TRBJ1-1	-	CASSSESTGYVTEAFF	TGTGCCAGCAGCTCGGAGTCCACAGGGTACGTCACTGAAGCTTTCTTT
TRBV28	-	TRBJ1-4	TRBD1	CASSLDRVEKLFF	TGTGCCAGCAGTCTCGACAGGGTCGAAAAACTGTTTTTT
TRBV2	few	TRBJ1-4	TRBD1	CASSRLDRVFF	TGTGCCAGCAGTAGGTTGGACAGGGTGTTTTTT
TRBV30	-	TRBJ2-3	TRBD2	CAWTSGTTDTQYF	TGTGCCTGGACTAGCGGGACCACAGATACGCAGTATTTT
TRBV10-3	once	TRBJ2-7	TRBD1	CAILGTATYEQYF	TGTGCCATCCTGGGGACAGCAACCTACGAGCAGTACTTC
TRBV11-2	-	TRBJ2-7	TRBD2	CASSFSGVGGDF	TGTGCCAGCAGCTTCTCCGGGGTGGGAGGGGACTTC
TRBV28	-	TRBJ2-6	-	CASSLGAGQSNVLTF	TGTGCCAGCAGTTTGGGCGCGGGGCAGTCCAACGTCCTGACTTTC
TRBV30	-	TRBJ1-5	-	CAWSVGGAVNQPQHF	TGTGCCTGGAGTGTGGGGGGGGCTGTGAATCAGCCCCAGCATTTT
TRBV7-3	-	TRBJ2-1	-	CASSIGFSGIVDEQFF	TGTGCCAGCAGCATAGGGTTTAGCGGTATTGTTGATGAGCAGTTCTTC
TRBV5-6	-	TRBJ1-4	TRBD1	CASSLTGGTNEKLFF	TGTGCCAGCAGCTTGACAGGGGGGACAAATGAAAAACTGTTTTTT
TRBV12-5	-	TRBJ1-5	-	CASGLGSGQYNQPQHF	TGTGCTAGTGGTTTGGGTTCAGGACAGTACAATCAGCCCCAGCATTTT
TRBV21-1	-	TRBJ1-2	-	CASSLPRQGKGYGYTF	TGTGCCAGCAGCCTTCCTAGACAGGGGAAGGGCTATGGCTACACCTTC
TRBV7-9	-	TRBJ1-3	-	CASIGTAVAGNTIYF	TGTGCCAGCATCGGAACAGCCGTGGCTGGAAACACCATATATTTT
TRBV7-8	-	TRBJ2-2	TRBD1	CASSLGGQTGELFF	TGTGCCAGCAGCTTAGGGGGACAGACCGGGGAGCTGTTTTTT
TRBV5-6	-	TRBJ1-1	-	CASSLAENTEAFF	TGTGCCAGCAGCTTAGCCGAGAACACTGAAGCTTTCTTT
TRBV2	-	TRBJ2-4	TRBD1	CASTFARQGGDSQYF	TGTGCCAGCACCTTTGCCCGACAGGGGGGGGACAGTCAGTACTTC
TRBV7-9	-	TRBJ2-3	TRBD2	CASSLGSTSVTSTDTQYF	TGTGCCAGCAGCTTGGGGTCTACTAGCGTAACTAGCACAGATACGCAGTATTTT
TRBV19	-	TRBJ2-3	TRBD2	CASNEREGPGIDTQYF	TGTGCCAGTAACGAGCGGGAGGGCCCGGGTATAGATACGCAGTATTTT
TRBV4-3	-	TRBJ2-3	TRBD2	CASSQEGLAGVIDTQYF	TGCGCCAGCAGCCAAGAAGGACTAGCGGGAGTGATAGATACGCAGTATTTT
TRBV4-2	once	TRBJ2-2	TRBD2	CASSPTSGRETGELFF	TGTGCCAGCAGCCCGACTAGCGGCCGTGAGACCGGGGAGCTGTTTTTT
TRBV7-2	-	TRBJ1-2	-	CASSPRTATNYGYTF	TGTGCCAGCAGCCCCCGGACAGCTACTAACTATGGCTACACCTTC
TRBV7-2	few	TRBJ2-5	TRBD2	CASSMGLAPETQYF	TGTGCCAGCAGCATGGGACTAGCGCCTGAGACCCAGTACTTC
TRBV5-4	-	TRBJ2-1	-	CASTPSTGPYNEQFF	TGTGCCAGCACCCCCTCGACAGGACCCTACAATGAGCAGTTCTTC
TRBV7-6	-	TRBJ1-1	-	CASSLVGRGDTEAFF	TGTGCCAGCAGCTTAGTCGGCAGGGGCGATACTGAAGCTTTCTTT
TRBV5-1	-	TRBJ1-1	-	CASSQSPGGAEAFF	TGCGCCAGCAGCCAATCTCCGGGAGGTGCCGAAGCTTTCTTT
TRBV6-6	-	TRBJ2-2	-	CASSSGMYTGELFF	TGTGCCAGCAGCTCGGGAATGTACACCGGGGAGCTGTTTTTT
TRBV2	-	TRBJ2-6	TRBD1	CASMADRVSGANGLTF	TGTGCCAGCATGGCGGACAGGGTCTCTGGGGCCAACGGCCTGACTTTC
TRBV7-6	-	TRBJ2-1	TRBD2	CASSLSPSGVQNEQFF	TGTGCCAGCAGCTTATCGCCTAGCGGAGTTCAGAATGAGCAGTTCTTC
TRBV2	-	TRBJ1-2	TRBD1	CASSEWTGKNPGYTF	TGTGCCAGCAGTGAATGGACAGGGAAGAATCCTGGCTACACCTTC
TRBV5-1	-	TRBJ2-5	TRBD1	CASRRTGAQETQYF	TGCGCCAGCAGGAGGACAGGGGCCCAAGAGACCCAGTACTTC
TRBV6-1	-	TRBJ1-2	-	CASRAQRLNYGYTF	TGTGCCAGCAGGGCCCAACGCCTTAACTATGGCTACACCTTC
TRBV7-2	-	TRBJ1-6	-	CASSPRKLPLHF	TGTGCCAGCAGCCCTAGGAAGTTACCCCTCCACTTT
TRBV25-1	-	TRBJ2-7	-	CASSERGTSYEQYF	TGTGCCAGCAGTGAACGGGGGACCTCCTACGAGCAGTACTTC
TRBV11-2	-	TRBJ1-2	-	CASSFKYSRANYGYTF	TGTGCCAGCAGCTTCAAGTACAGCAGAGCTAACTATGGCTACACCTTC
TRBV6-1	-	TRBJ2-7	TRBD1	CASWWGQGGEQYF	TGTGCCAGCTGGTGGGGACAGGGTGGCGAGCAGTACTTC
TRBV4-3	once	TRBJ2-3	-	CASSQGGVGTDTQYF	TGCGCCAGCAGCCAAGGGGGAGTGGGCACAGATACGCAGTATTTT